One and the same sample provided the 26 T cell receptor beta chains below, sequenced in a study of blood T cells in healthy people across ages. Together with a sample-barcoded 5' primer, a J-beta primer mix was included in a second PCR lasting about 7 to 11 cycles. TCRdb used MiXCR to reprocess the 5' RACE reads, holding one entry per CDR3 protein. The sample includes 380,000 or so distinct CDR3 sequences, about 52% of them seen just once. Sequencing was done on a sample of blood. All receptors come from a man between 60 and 70 years old in good health.

The rearrangement uses TRBV6-2 or TRBV6-3 and TRBJ1-5; D is possibly TRBD1 (6 bases). Germline loops: CDR1 MNHEY, CDR2 SVGEGT. The CDR3 is 16 residues long. V dropped 6 bases and J dropped 0 bases, with 15 bases sitting between them. In DNA form, the CDR3 reads TGTGCCAGCAGCCTCAGGACAGCCTATAGCAATCAGCCCCAGCATTTT. It specifies CASSLRTAYSNQPQHF.

This clonotype has a count of ten or more. The chain employs TRBV19 and TRBJ2-1; 8 bases fit TRBD1. CDR1 is LNHDA and CDR2 is SQIVND in the germline V gene (reference sequence). With V trimmed by 3 bases and J by 7 bases, 8 bases remained unmatched. This CDR3 spans 15 amino acids. The CDR3 DNA follows: TGTGCCAGTAGTATCCTGCAGGGGGCGGGGAATGAGCAGTTCTTC. Translated, it gives CASSILQGAGNEQFF. The complete variable domain, with remaining parts taken from reference TRBV19 and TRBJ2-1, reads DGGITQSPKYLFRKEGQNVTLSCEQNLNHDAMYWYRQDPGQGLRLIYYSQIVNDFQKGDIAEGYSVSREKKESFPLTVTSAQKNPTAFYLCASSILQGAGNEQFFGPGTRLTVL.

The chain links TRBV20-1 to TRBJ2-1; the match to TRBD2 covers 12 bases. CDR1 is DFQATT, CDR2 SNEGSKA, per germline (reference sequence). The J segment lost 7 bases and the V segment lost 3 bases, leaving 10 bases of the junction unmatched. The CDR3 runs to 16 residues. CDR3 loop: CSASVPSGGARNEQFF. CDR3 bases: TGCAGTGCTAGCGTCCCTAGCGGGGGGGCTAGGAATGAGCAGTTCTTC.

With respect to this clonotype: Possible read error: a much larger clone is one base away. The chain is built from TRBV6-1 and TRBJ2-1, with D perhaps given as TRBD1 or TRBD2 (6 bases each). The DNA end lines up better with TRBJ2-7; the J call may be wrong. The CDR3 is 16 amino acids. Looked up from germline, CDR1 is MNHNS and CDR2 is SASEGT. The DNA for the CDR3 is TGTGCCAGCAGTGAAGGGAGGGGGAACGGGGTTTGCGAGCAGTACTTC. This encodes CASSEGRGNGVCEQYF.

The gene calls are TRBV7-9 and TRBJ2-3; D not resolved. Trimming removed 2 bases from V and 3 bases from J, with 9 bases in between. Germline CDR1 reads SEHNR; CDR2 reads FQNEAQ (reference sequence). The CDR3 is made up of 14 amino acids. CDR3 bases: TGTGCCAGCAGCTTAACGGCGCGGACAGATACGCAGTATTTT. It specifies CASSLTARTDTQYF.

The V and J genes are TRBV5-1 and TRBJ2-4; TRBD1 matches at 7 bases. The J call could be wrong; TRBJ2-7 is a better fit for the DNA end. CDR3 length: 14 amino acids. Germline values: CDR1 SGHRS, CDR2 YFSETQ. CDR3 amino acids: CASRPQQGPHEQYF. The CDR3 region has the DNA TGCGCCAGCAGGCCCCAACAGGGGCCCCACGAGCAGTACTTC.

V is TRBV20-1 and J is TRBJ1-4; TRBD1 matches at 7 bases. Germline V gene lookup returns CDR1 DFQATT and CDR2 SNEGSKA (reference sequence). The V gene end was trimmed by 0 bases and the J gene end by 7 bases; junction bases not matched to a gene: 17. This CDR3 region has 18 residues. CDR3 protein: CSARDLGLPDRRREKLFF. CDR3 nucleotide sequence: TGCAGTGCTAGAGATCTAGGATTACCGGACAGGAGGCGTGAAAAACTGTTTTTT.

This chain connects TRBV5-1 to TRBJ2-7; no firm D call. Trimming shortened V by 3 bases and J by 3 bases, and 10 bases separated the two germline ends. The CDR3 sequence is 13 residues long. Germline CDR1 SGHRS, CDR2 YFSETQ. CDR3 bases: TGCGCCAGCAGCTGGGCGGACGGCTACGAGCAGTACTTC. It translates to CASSWADGYEQYF.

This clonotype was counted a few times. The chain couples TRBV7-9 to TRBJ2-7; TRBD2 might be the D (5 bases). Trimming took 4 bases from V and 2 from J, leaving 18 bases between them. Germline loops: CDR1 SEHNR, CDR2 FQNEAQ (reference sequence). This CDR3 has 16 amino acids. The CDR3 reads CASSSTTGREAYEQYF. CDR3 nucleotides: TGTGCCAGCAGCTCGACAACCGGACGGGAAGCCTACGAGCAGTACTTC. Together with reference TRBV7-9 and TRBJ2-7, the CDR3 gives the full variable domain: DTGVSQNPRHKITKRGQNVTFRCDPISEHNRLYWYRQTLGQGPEFLTYFQNEAQLEKSRLLSDRFSAERPKGSFSTLEIQRTEQGDSAMYLCASSSTTGREAYEQYFGPGTRLTVT.

J is TRBJ2-7 and V is TRBV4-2, with TRBD1 identical over 7 bases. In germline, CDR1 is LGHNA, CDR2 YNFKEQ. J gave up 0 bases and V 4 bases, and 6 bases lay outside the gene matches. This CDR3 comprises 15 residues. This CDR3 is CASSPKTGTSYEQYF. CDR3 sequence (DNA): TGTGCCAGCAGCCCGAAGACAGGGACCTCCTACGAGCAGTACTTC.

The chain uses TRBV6-5 and TRBJ1-5; D call uncertain. V was cut by 2 bases and J by 4 bases, with 6 bases left in between. CDR1 is MNHEY and CDR2 is SVGAGI in the germline V gene. CDR3 size: 13 residues. The CDR3 here is CASSYRGNQPQHF. The DNA of the CDR3 is TGTGCCAGCAGTTACAGAGGGAATCAGCCCCAGCATTTT.

The V call is TRBV6-6, the J call TRBJ2-3; D perhaps matches TRBD1 (5 bases). Germline V gene sequence: CDR1 MNHNY, CDR2 SVGAGI (reference sequence). V dropped 6 bases and J dropped 6 bases, with 10 bases sitting between them. This CDR3 is 12 amino acids long. The CDR3: CASRYKGDTQYF. CDR3 in DNA: TGTGCCAGCAGGTACAAGGGGGATACGCAGTATTTT.

The chain recombines TRBV30 with TRBJ2-4; D could derive from TRBD1 or TRBD2 (6 bases each). Looked up from germline, CDR1 is GTSNPN and CDR2 is SVGIG (reference sequence). The CDR3 sequence is 14 residues long. Trimming took 6 bases from V and 0 from J, leaving 12 bases between them. CDR3 sequence (DNA): TGTGCCTGCGGGGGCTATTTAGCCAAAAACATTCAGTACTTC. It yields the protein CACGGYLAKNIQYF.

The chain recombines TRBV5-1 with TRBJ1-2; D is possibly TRBD1 (6 bases). Germline V gene sequence: CDR1 SGHRS, CDR2 YFSETQ. This CDR3 spans 15 amino acids. Trimming left V 0 bases short and J 4 bases short, with 13 bases between. CDR3 sequence (DNA): TGCGCCAGCAGCTTGGCCGGTGGACAGCCCTATGGCTACACCTTC. Residues: CASSLAGGQPYGYTF.

This clonotype was picked up many times. The rearrangement links TRBV20-1 to TRBJ2-7; D not certain. Germline CDR1 and CDR2: DFQATT and SNEGSKA (reference sequence). This CDR3 contains 14 residues. Trimming removed 7 bases from V and 2 bases from J, with 18 bases in between. The CDR3 spells CSVNSGPRPYEQYF. As DNA, the CDR3 is TGCAGTGTTAATTCCGGACCCCGGCCCTACGAGCAGTACTTC.

V and J are TRBV5-1 and TRBJ1-1, with D tentatively TRBD1 (5 bases). V lost 0 bases and J 6 bases, leaving 9 bases between the germline ends. CDR3 length equals 13 residues. The V gene's germline CDR1 is SGHRS and CDR2 YFSETQ. CDR3 amino acids: CASSLDLGAEAFF. The CDR3 DNA is TGCGCCAGCAGCTTGGATTTAGGGGCTGAAGCTTTCTTT.

The chain couples TRBV9 to TRBJ1-2; 7 bases agree with TRBD1. V dropped 3 bases and J dropped 7; count of bases not matched to a gene: 9. CDR1 and CDR2 from the germline V gene are SGDLS and YYNGEE. The CDR3 loop spans 14 amino acids. The CDR3 DNA sequence: TGTGCCAGCAGCGGAAGGACAGGTTATAGTGGCTACACCTTC. Amino acid sequence: CASSGRTGYSGYTF.

This chain joins TRBV7-2 and TRBJ2-4, with D uncertain. With the DNA end fitting TRBJ2-7 better, the J assignment may be wrong. The CDR3 has 13 amino acids. Per the germline V gene, CDR1 is SGHTA and CDR2 is FQGNSA. The CDR3 sequence: CASSPSVMGEQYF. DNA of the CDR3: TGTGCCAGTAGCCCCTCTGTGATGGGCGAGCAGTACTTC.

The chain is built from TRBV5-1 and TRBJ2-1, with D unresolved. CDR1 and CDR2 from the germline V gene are SGHRS and YFSETQ. The CDR3 loop spans 12 amino acids. The V end was cut by 0 bases, the J end by 6 bases, with 4 bases between. The CDR3 region has the DNA TGCGCCAGCAGCTTGGAGGTCAATGAGCAGTTCTTC. Its translation is CASSLEVNEQFF. Combining the CDR3 with reference TRBV5-1 and TRBJ2-1 gives the whole variable domain KAGVTQTPRYLIKTRGQQVTLSCSPISGHRSVSWYQQTPGQGLQFLFEYFSETQRNKGNFPGRFSGRQFSNSRSEMNVSTLELGDSALYLCASSLEVNEQFFGPGTRLTVL.

This clonotype has a single count. V gene TRBV27 combines with J gene TRBJ2-7; perhaps TRBD1 as D (6 bases). V dropped 0 bases and J dropped 0 bases, with 9 bases sitting between them. The CDR3 has 15 amino acids. CDR1 MNHEY and CDR2 SMNVEV come from the germline V gene (reference sequence). Written as DNA, the CDR3 is TGTGCCAGCAGTTTATCGTGGGGGCCCTCCTACGAGCAGTACTTC. Protein: CASSLSWGPSYEQYF.

J is TRBJ2-3 and V is TRBV3-1; 7 nucleotides match TRBD1. Germline V CDR1 and CDR2: LGHDT, YNNKEL (reference sequence). The CDR3 has 14 amino acids. Germline trimming cut 0 bases from V and 8 bases from J; bases unmatched to any gene: 5. The CDR3 sequence: CASSQDRGGRTQYF. CDR3 bases: TGTGCCAGCAGCCAAGATCGAGGGGGCCGTACGCAGTATTTT.

This clonotype was seen only a few times. The chain carries TRBV29-1 and TRBJ2-7; no clear D. The length of the CDR3 is 11 residues. V lost 7 bases and J 3 bases, leaving 10 bases between the germline ends. Germline lookup yields CDR1 SQVTM and CDR2 ANQGSEA. CDR3 in DNA: TGCAGCGGGGTTTTCGGCTACGAGCAGTACTTC. Its protein product is CSGVFGYEQYF.

The rearrangement joins TRBV9 to TRBJ2-7; 7 positions agree with TRBD1. Trimming took 0 bases from V and 6 from J; bases not matched to a gene: 15. CDR1 and CDR2 (germline): SGDLS, YYNGEE. The CDR3 is made up of 17 amino acids. The CDR3 reads CASSVDLRQGVRGEQYF. The DNA for the CDR3 is TGTGCCAGCAGCGTAGACCTCAGACAGGGAGTGCGAGGCGAGCAGTACTTC.

This chain connects TRBV4-1 to TRBJ1-2, with D unresolved. Germline V lookup: CDR1 MGHRA, CDR2 YSYEKL. This CDR3 has 11 amino acids. V lost 0 bases and J lost 8, with 4 bases in between. CDR3: CASSQDLGYTF. CDR3 bases: TGCGCCAGCAGCCAAGATCTAGGCTACACCTTC.

The chain combines TRBV29-1 with TRBJ2-1, with 14 positions matching TRBD2. CDR3 length equals 13 residues. V shed 8 bases, J shed 7 bases, and the junction held 4 bases outside the gene matches. The germline V gene has CDR1 SQVTM and CDR2 ANQGSEA. As DNA, the CDR3 is TGCAGCTCGCGGACTAGCGGGAGGAATGAGCAGTTCTTC. Translated: CSSRTSGRNEQFF.

A note on this clonotype: The missing conserved phenylalanine or tryptophan at the end of this CDR3 makes a read error likely. V gene TRBV7-7 combines with J gene TRBJ2-1; the match to TRBD2 covers 8 bases. The CDR3 has 12 amino acids. The germline CDR1 and CDR2 sequences are SSHAT and FNYEAQ (reference sequence). The CDR3 sequence is CASSSRGGQQFL. The CDR3 bases are TGTGCTAGCAGCTCGCGCGGGGGGCAACAGTTCCTC.